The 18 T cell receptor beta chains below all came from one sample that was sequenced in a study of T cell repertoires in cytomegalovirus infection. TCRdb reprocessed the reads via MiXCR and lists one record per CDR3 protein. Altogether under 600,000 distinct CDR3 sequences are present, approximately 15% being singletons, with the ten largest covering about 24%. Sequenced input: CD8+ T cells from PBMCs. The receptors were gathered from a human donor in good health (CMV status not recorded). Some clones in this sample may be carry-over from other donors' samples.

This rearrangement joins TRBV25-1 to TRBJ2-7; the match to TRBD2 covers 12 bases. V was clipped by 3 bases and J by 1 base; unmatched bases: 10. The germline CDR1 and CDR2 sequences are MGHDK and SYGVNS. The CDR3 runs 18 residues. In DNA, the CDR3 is TGTGCCAGCAGTGATCGGAGACTAGCGGGAGAAGGGTCCTACGAGCAGTACTTC. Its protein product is CASSDRRLAGEGSYEQYF.

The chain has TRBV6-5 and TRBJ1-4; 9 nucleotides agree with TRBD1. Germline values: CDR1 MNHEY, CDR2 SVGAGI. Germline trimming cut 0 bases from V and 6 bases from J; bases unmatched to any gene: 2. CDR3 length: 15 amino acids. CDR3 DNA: TGTGCCAGCAGTTACTCGGGACAGGGAGATGAAAAACTGTTTTTT. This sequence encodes CASSYSGQGDEKLFF.

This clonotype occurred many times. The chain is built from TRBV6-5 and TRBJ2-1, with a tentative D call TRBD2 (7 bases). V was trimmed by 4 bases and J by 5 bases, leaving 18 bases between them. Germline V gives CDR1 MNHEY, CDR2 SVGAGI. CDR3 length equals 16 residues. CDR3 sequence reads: CASSSLRGRGDNEQFF. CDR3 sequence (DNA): TGTGCCAGCAGTTCCCTAAGGGGGAGGGGGGACAATGAGCAGTTCTTC.

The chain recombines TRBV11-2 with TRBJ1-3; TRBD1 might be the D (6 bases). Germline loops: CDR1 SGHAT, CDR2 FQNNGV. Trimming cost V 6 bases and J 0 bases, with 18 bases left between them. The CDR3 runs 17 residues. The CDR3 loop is CASRPYTQGPSGNTIYF. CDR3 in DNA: TGTGCCAGCAGGCCCTACACACAGGGCCCCTCTGGAAACACCATATATTTT.

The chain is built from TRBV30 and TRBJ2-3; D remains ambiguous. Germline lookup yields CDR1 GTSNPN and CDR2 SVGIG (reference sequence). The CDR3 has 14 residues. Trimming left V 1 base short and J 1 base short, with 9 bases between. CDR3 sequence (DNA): TGTGCCTGGAGTGCCTGGAGTGGCACAGATACGCAGTATTTT. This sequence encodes CAWSAWSGTDTQYF.

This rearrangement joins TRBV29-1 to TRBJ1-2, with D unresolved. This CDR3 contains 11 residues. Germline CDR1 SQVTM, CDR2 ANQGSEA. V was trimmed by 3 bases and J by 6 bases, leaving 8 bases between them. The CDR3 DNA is TGCAGCGTTGAGGCTAGAGATGGCTACACCTTC. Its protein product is CSVEARDGYTF.

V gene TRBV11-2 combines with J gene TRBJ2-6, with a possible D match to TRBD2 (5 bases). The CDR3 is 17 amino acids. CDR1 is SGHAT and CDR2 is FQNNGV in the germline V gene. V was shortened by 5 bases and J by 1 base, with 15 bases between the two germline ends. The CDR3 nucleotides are TGTGCCAGCAGCCCCGGGATTATCACTTCTGGGGCCAACGTCCTGACTTTC. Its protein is CASSPGIITSGANVLTF.

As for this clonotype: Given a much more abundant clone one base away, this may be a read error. CDR3: CASSPAARGGNEKLFF. CDR3 sequence (DNA): TGCGCCAGCAGCCCCGCCGCACGGGGCGGGAATGAAAAACTGTTTTTT. This chain links TRBV4-1 with TRBJ1-4, with a possible D match to TRBD1 (5 bases). The germline CDR1 and CDR2 sequences are MGHRA and YSYEKL. The CDR3 sequence is 16 residues long. V was shortened by 4 bases and J by 5 bases, with 17 bases between the two germline ends.

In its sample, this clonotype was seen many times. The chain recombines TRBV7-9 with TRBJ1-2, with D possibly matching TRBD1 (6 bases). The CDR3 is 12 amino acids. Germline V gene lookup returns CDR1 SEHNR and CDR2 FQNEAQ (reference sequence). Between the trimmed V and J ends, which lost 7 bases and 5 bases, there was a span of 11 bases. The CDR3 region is CASKGDVYGYTF. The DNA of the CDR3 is TGTGCCAGCAAGGGGGATGTATATGGCTACACCTTC.

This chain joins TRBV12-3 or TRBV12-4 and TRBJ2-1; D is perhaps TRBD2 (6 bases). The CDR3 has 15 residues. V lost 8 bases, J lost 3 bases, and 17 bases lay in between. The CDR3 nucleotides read TGTGCCAGCGGGACGGGGAGGCAGATCTACAATGAGCAGTTCTTC. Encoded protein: CASGTGRQIYNEQFF.

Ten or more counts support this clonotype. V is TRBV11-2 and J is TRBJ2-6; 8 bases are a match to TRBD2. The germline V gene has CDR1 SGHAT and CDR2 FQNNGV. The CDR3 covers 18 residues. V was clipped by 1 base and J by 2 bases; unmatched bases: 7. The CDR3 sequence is CASSLVWLAGTGANVLTF. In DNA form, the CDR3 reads TGTGCCAGCAGCTTAGTTTGGCTAGCGGGTACTGGGGCCAACGTCCTGACTTTC.

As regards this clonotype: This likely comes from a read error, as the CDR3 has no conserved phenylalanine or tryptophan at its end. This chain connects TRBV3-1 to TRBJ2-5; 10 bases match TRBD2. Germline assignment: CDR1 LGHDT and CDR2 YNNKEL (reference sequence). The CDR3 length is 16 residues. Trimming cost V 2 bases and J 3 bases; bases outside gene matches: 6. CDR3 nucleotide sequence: TGTGCCAGCAGCCAATGGACTAGCGGTTATGAAGAGACCCAGTACTAC. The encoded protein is CASSQWTSGYEETQYY.

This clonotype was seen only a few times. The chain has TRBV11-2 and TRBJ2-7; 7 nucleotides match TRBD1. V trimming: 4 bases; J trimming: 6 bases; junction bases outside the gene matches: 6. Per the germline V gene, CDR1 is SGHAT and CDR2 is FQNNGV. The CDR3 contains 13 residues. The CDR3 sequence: CASSYIRQGEQYF. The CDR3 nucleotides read TGTGCCAGCAGCTATATAAGACAGGGCGAGCAGTACTTC.

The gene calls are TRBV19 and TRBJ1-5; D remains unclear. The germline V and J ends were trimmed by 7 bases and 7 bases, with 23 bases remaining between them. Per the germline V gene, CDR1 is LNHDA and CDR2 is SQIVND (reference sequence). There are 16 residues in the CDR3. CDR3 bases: TGTGCCAGTACTCGATCTCGCGGGATGAGTTACCAGCCCCAGCATTTT. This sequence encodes CASTRSRGMSYQPQHF.

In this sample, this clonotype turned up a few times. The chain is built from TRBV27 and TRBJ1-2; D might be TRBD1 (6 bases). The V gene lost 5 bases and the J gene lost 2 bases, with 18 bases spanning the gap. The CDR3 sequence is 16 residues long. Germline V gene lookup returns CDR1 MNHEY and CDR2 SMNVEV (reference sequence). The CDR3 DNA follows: TGTGCCAGCAGTCCCGGGACAATCTTAGGAAACTATGGCTACACCTTC. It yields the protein CASSPGTILGNYGYTF.

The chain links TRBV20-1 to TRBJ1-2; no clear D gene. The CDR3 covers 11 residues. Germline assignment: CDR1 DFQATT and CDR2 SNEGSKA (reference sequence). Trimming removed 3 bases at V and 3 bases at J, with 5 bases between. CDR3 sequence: CSASEHYGYTF. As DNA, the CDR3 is TGCAGTGCTAGCGAACACTATGGCTACACCTTC.

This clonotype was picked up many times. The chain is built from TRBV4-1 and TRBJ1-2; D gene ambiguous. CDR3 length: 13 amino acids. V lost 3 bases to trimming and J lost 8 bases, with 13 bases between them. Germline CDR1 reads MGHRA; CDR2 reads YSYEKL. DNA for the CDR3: TGCGCCAGCAGCCACGAGGGAGGGATCGGCTACACCTTC. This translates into CASSHEGGIGYTF.

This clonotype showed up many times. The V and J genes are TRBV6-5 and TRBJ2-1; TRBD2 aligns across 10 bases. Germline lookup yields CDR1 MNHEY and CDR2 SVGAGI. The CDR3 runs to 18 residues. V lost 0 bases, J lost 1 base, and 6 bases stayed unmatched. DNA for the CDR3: TGTGCCAGCAGTTACTCGAGCGCTAGCGGGAGATCCTACAATGAGCAGTTCTTC. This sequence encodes CASSYSSASGRSYNEQFF.